These 3 T cell receptor beta chains originate from one sample sequenced in a study of beta chain features in type 1 diabetes. What was sequenced were expressed TCRB transcripts, since all of the isolated RNA had been reverse transcribed. Sequenced by immunoSEQ multiplex PCR; TCRdb stores in-frame clones only, minus some. The sample includes approximately 380,000 clones, more than 13% of them seen just once. Source material: naive CD4+ T cells from blood. Receptors originate from a woman under 30 in good health.

This clone has just a few counts. This rearrangement joins TRBV5-1 to TRBJ2-1, with D tentatively TRBD2 (6 bases). The CDR3 length is 15 residues. Per the germline V gene, CDR1 is SGHRS and CDR2 is YFSETQ. V was clipped by 1 base and J by 8 bases, with 16 bases between them. CDR3 sequence: CASSLSVTSIDEQFF. CDR3 sequence (DNA): TGCGCCAGCAGCTTGTCTGTGACTAGTATCGATGAGCAGTTCTTC.

This clone was observed a handful of times. Here the CDR3 reads CASSLGGHVGGDEQFF. The DNA of the CDR3 is TGCGCCAGCAGCTTGGGAGGCCACGTGGGCGGGGATGAGCAGTTCTTC. The chain carries TRBV5-1 and TRBJ2-1; possibly TRBD2 for D (6 bases). V lost 0 bases to trimming and J lost 8 bases, with 18 bases between them. CDR3 size: 16 residues. Germline V gives CDR1 SGHRS, CDR2 YFSETQ.

This clone showed up just once. The chain is built from TRBV5-1 and TRBJ2-1; TRBD1 aligns across 8 bases. Germline CDR1 and CDR2: SGHRS and YFSETQ. After removal of 6 bases from V and 1 base from J, the junction contained 9 bases not matched to a gene. The CDR3 sequence is 16 residues long. In DNA, the CDR3 is TGCGCCAGCACCCCGCAGGGGGCCCGATCCTACAATGAGCAGTTCTTC. Protein sequence: CASTPQGARSYNEQFF.